Each of the 7 T cell receptor beta chains below was sequenced from the same sample in a study of control samples from healthy donors and cancer patients (dated by TCRdb to the early 2020s). Library prep was done by the immunoSEQ multiplex PCR assay. The table comes from immuneACCESS by way of TCRdb, which keeps in-frame sequences with V and J called. Part of the clones is missing from these tables; in studies checked, under half for an unresolved V gene and the rest for unknown reasons. The sample data list approximately 84,000 clones, and 91% of these were observed just once. The biggest ten clones account for roughly 14% of the sample. Sequenced: blood. The receptor set was obtained from a man aged 25-40 years in good health.

The V and J genes are TRBV10-3 and TRBJ1-2; D remains ambiguous. The CDR3 consists of 13 residues. Germline V CDR1 and CDR2: ENHRY, SYGVKD. V gave up 3 bases and J gave up 5 bases, with 10 bases separating them. The DNA of the CDR3 is TGTGCCATCAGTGAAGGTACGCCTTATGGCTACACCTTC. Its protein product is CAISEGTPYGYTF.

The CDR3 protein is CASGGADSPLHF. CDR3 DNA: TGTGCCAGCGGGGGGGCGGATTCACCCCTCCACTTT. This chain connects TRBV28 to TRBJ1-6, with TRBD1 as a possible D gene (6 bases). The CDR3 runs to 12 residues. V was pared by 8 bases and J by 8 bases, with 10 bases between. Germline-derived CDR1 and CDR2 are MDHEN and SYDVKM.

V usage is TRBV4-1 and J usage is TRBJ2-1; 12 positions match TRBD2. CDR1 is MGHRA and CDR2 is YSYEKL in the germline V gene. The CDR3 runs to 20 residues. Unmatched junction bases numbered 23, after V lost 5 bases and J lost 9 bases. CDR3 DNA sequence: TGCGCCAGCAGCTTTCCGGGCAGGCAGCGGACTAGCGGGATGATCGTTGAGCAGTTCTTC. Residues: CASSFPGRQRTSGMIVEQFF.

This chain connects TRBV10-2 to TRBJ1-2, with 10 bases lining up with TRBD1. Germline V gene sequence: CDR1 WSHSY, CDR2 SAAADI. The CDR3 covers 12 residues. The V segment lost 8 bases and the J segment 8 bases; nucleotides outside the gene matches: 5. CDR3 loop: CASGGTGEGYTF. The CDR3 DNA sequence: TGCGCCAGCGGAGGGACAGGGGAAGGCTACACCTTC.

This clone appeared once. The chain is built from TRBV5-6 and TRBJ2-4, with D maybe TRBD2 (6 bases). Deletions cut 4 bases from V and 0 bases from J, with 11 bases between. From germline, CDR1 is SGHDT and CDR2 YYEEEE. This CDR3 comprises 15 residues. This CDR3 reads CASSGGSQAKNIQYF. The DNA of the CDR3 is TGTGCCAGCAGCGGAGGGAGTCAAGCCAAAAACATTCAGTACTTC.

The chain employs TRBV13 and TRBJ2-3; D possibly corresponds to TRBD2 (5 bases). The CDR3 covers 16 residues. The germline CDR1 and CDR2 sequences are PRHDT and FYEKMQ (reference sequence). V dropped 0 bases and J dropped 1 base, with 11 bases sitting between them. CDR3: CASSLGEGRRTDTQYF. CDR3 coding DNA: TGTGCCAGCAGCTTAGGTGAGGGCCGACGCACAGATACGCAGTATTTT.

The chain has TRBV6-2 or TRBV6-3 and TRBJ1-4; tentatively, D is TRBD1 (5 bases). CDR3 length equals 19 residues. Between the trimmed V and J ends, which lost 0 bases and 4 bases, there was a span of 21 bases. Germline CDR1 and CDR2: MNHEY and SVGEGT. CDR3 nucleotides: TGTGCCAGCAGTTACTCGCCCGGGACCCCCGCAGCGGGTAATGAAAAACTGTTTTTT. Its protein product is CASSYSPGTPAAGNEKLFF.